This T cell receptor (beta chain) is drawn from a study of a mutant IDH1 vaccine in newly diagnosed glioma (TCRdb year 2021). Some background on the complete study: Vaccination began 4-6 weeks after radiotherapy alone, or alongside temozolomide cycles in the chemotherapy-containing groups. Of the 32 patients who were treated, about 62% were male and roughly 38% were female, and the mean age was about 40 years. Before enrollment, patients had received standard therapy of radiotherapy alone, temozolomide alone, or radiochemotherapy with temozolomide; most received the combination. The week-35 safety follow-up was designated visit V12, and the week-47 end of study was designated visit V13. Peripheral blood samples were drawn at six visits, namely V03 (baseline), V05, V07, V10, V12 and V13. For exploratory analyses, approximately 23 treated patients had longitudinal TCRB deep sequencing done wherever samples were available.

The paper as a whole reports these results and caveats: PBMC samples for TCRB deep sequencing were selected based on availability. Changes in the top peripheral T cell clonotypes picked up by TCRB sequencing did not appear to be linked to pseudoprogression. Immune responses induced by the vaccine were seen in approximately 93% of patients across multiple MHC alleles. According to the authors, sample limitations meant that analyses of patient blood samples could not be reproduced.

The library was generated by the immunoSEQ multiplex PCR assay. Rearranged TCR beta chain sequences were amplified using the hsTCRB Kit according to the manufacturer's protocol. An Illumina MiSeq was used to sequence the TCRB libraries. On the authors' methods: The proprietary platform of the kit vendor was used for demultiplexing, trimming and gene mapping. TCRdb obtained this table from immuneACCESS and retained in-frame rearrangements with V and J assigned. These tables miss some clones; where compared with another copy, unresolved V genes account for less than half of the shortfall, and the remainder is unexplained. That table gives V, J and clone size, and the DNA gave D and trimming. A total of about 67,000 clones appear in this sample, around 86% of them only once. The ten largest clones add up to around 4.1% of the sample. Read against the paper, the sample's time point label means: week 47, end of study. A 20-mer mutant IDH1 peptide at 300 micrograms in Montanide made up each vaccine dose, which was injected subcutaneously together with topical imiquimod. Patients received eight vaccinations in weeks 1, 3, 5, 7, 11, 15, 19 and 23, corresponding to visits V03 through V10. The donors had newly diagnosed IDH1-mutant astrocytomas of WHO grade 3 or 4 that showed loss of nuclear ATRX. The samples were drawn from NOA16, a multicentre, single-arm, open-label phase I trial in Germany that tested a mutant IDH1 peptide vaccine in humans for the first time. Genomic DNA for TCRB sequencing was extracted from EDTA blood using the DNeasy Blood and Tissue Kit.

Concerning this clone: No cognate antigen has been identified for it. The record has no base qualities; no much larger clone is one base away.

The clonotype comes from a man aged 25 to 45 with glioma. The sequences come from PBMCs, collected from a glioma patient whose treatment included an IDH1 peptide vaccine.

The CDR3 is CASSQQGPDEQYF. The DNA sequence is as follows: TGTGCCAGCAGCCAACAGGGGCCGGACGAGCAGTACTTC. This chain joins TRBV14 to TRBJ2-7; TRBD1 might be the D gene, on 6 matching bases. V loses 2 bases of germline sequence and J loses 5 bases, and the interval between the two ends is 10 bases. The germline V gene encodes CDR1 SGHDN and CDR2 FVKESK. Taken from cysteine to phenylalanine, the CDR3 has 13 residues. The read is trimmed to its CDR3 DNA, 39 bases read in frame from base 1.